This T cell receptor (beta chain) emerged from a study of beta chain features in type 1 diabetes. Findings of the study overall: Shorter TCRB CDR3s, moderately but significantly so, marked every one of the four CD4+ subsets in Type 1 diabetes patients.

The whole isolated RNA underwent reverse transcription, so sequencing captured expressed TCRB transcripts. Repertoires were generated with immunoSEQ multiplex PCR, while TCRdb's copy carries only in-frame clones and drops some. In the table there are about 700,000 clones, roughly 13% of which are singletons. In regard to this clone: The antigen remains undetermined.

V was cut by 5 bases and J by 4 bases, with 12 bases left in between. The CDR3 runs 14 residues. Germline V gene sequence: CDR1 MGHDK, CDR2 SYGVNS. This TCR was recovered from a young man with type 1 diabetes. The gene calls are TRBV25-1 and TRBJ1-5; D unclear. The sequenced sample consisted of naive CD4+ T cells from blood. The CDR3: CASSRIGHNQPQHF. In nucleotides, the CDR3 is TGTGCCAGCAGTAGAATAGGTCATAATCAGCCCCAGCATTTT.